Detailed here is one T cell receptor beta chain. This clonotype was seen only a few times. What this receptor recognizes is not known. Base qualities are not recorded, but no much larger clone differs from it by a single base. In the ophthalmopathy patients, disease was moderately to severely active, with a Clinical Activity Score of 3 or more, a NOSPECS grade of 4 or more, and a duration of less than 3 months. Patients with uncontrolled infections, other autoimmune diseases, pregnancy or lactation were excluded. Diagnoses were established on the basis of clinical symptoms, serum thyroxine and TRAb, thyroid ultrasound, and orbital computed tomography. PBMCs were separated from 10 ml of fresh peripheral blood using Ficoll-Paque density gradient centrifugation. Total RNA was extracted with Trizol reagent, and quality was checked on an Agilent 2100 Bioanalyzer. The TCR beta CDR3 regions were amplified from the RNA transcripts. A first-round RT-PCR of the TCR CDR3 used the HTBI primer set with the Qiagen OneStep RT-PCR kit. The libraries were constructed in a second round of multiplex PCR and then size-selected and purified. Sequencing of the libraries was done on an Illumina HiSeq2000 using paired-end 100 bp reads. On the study's bioinformatics: SOAPnuke was used to process the raw data, throwing out any read that contained adapters or uncalled bases, had a mean Phred below 15, or lacked an exact constant-primer or identifier match. High-quality paired reads were merged using COPE v1.2.5, and each unique nucleotide sequence was defined as a clonotype. Clonotypes were aligned to IMGT TRBV, TRBD and TRBJ reference segments using MiTCR v1.1. The analysis included only V-J combinations with a frequency above 0.0001, which together covered more than 98% of the repertoires. A TCS score was defined as the ratio between F50 (clonal expansion) and ExV (chaos), using BLOSUM62-based TCRdist between CDR3 peptides within each V-J. Welch's t-statistics and random forest reduced around 510 V-J features to some 14, which were used in a naive Bayes classifier (R e1071). TCRdb redid the processing of the public reads, applying fastp at Q25 and MiXCR, and retained in-frame beta chains. Records with the same CDR3 protein are collapsed into one entry carrying the most frequent genes and DNA. The V and J calls follow TCRdb's processing rather than the paper's. The sample contains about 640,000 distinct CDR3 sequences, roughly 20% of them found a single time. Under 35% of the sample is held by the ten biggest clonotypes.

The entry originates in a study of T cells in Graves' hyperthyroidism and ophthalmopathy (dated 2019 in TCRdb). Describing the broader study: Peripheral blood was sampled at the time of initial diagnosis, prior to any treatment. TCR V-J signatures able to tell the groups apart were searched for in a discovery cohort of 100 or so patients, of whom about 40 had Graves' ophthalmopathy and under 65 had stable Graves' hyperthyroidism. An independent validation cohort of under 20 hyperthyroidism patients and 15 or so patients who later progressed to ophthalmopathy tested prospective prediction of ophthalmopathy. The 100 discovery patients were randomly divided into training and test sets at a 7:3 ratio. Thyroid tissue and blood T-cell repertoires from more than five Graves' hyperthyroidism patients were also compared in the study. After blood sampling, hyperthyroidism patients were treated with methimazole at a starting dose of 30 mg daily, and ophthalmopathy patients were treated with high-dose intravenous methylprednisolone. TCR Vbeta CDR3 sequencing of 130 to 150 peripheral blood samples (43 ophthalmopathy, some 75 hyperthyroidism and approximately 17 progressor patients) is reported in the paper. Overall results and qualifications from the work: No statistical method was used to fix the sample size in advance, and group allocation was not hidden from the investigators. In cross-validation, a model built on a 13 V-J signature told ophthalmopathy apart from stable hyperthyroidism with 87.88% sensitivity and about 81% specificity, and in testing the same model reached 80%/75%. Blood samples also contained most of the expanded thyroid clonotypes (frequency above 0.001), which suggests that blood repertoires may reflect thyroid immune responses. In validation, the model predicted progression to ophthalmopathy a median of roughly 6.2 months before onset, with roughly 70% sensitivity and more than 72% specificity.

The sequencing input was blood. The sequence came from a man younger than 45 with Graves' ophthalmopathy.

The CDR3 region: CASSEGSGYLSEQYF. The nucleotides are TGTGCCAGCAGTGAGGGGAGCGGGTACCTGTCGGAGCAGTACTTC. Rearrangement joined TRBV6-1 to TRBJ2-7; the best D guess is TRBD2, with 6 bases matching. CDR1 and CDR2 were assigned from the germline V gene as MNHNS and SASEGT. Cut back by 3 bases and 7 bases, the V and J ends lie 19 bases apart. Inclusive of the bounding cysteine and phenylalanine, the CDR3 is 15 residues long. The CDR3 DNA has 45 bases and is translated from base 1.